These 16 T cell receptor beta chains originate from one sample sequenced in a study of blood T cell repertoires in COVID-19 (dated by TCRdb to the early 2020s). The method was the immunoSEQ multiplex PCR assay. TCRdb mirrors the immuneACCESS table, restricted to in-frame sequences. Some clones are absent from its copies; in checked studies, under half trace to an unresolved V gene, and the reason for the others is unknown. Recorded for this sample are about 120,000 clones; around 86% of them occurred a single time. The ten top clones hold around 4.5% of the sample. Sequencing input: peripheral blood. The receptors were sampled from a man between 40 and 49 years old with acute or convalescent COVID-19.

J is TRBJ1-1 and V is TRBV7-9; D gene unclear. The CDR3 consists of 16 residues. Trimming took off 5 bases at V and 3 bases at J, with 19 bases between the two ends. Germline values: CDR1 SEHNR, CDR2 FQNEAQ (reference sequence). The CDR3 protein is CASSPARSSGDTEAFF. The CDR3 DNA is TGTGCCAGCAGCCCCGCCCGCTCAAGCGGGGACACTGAAGCTTTCTTT.

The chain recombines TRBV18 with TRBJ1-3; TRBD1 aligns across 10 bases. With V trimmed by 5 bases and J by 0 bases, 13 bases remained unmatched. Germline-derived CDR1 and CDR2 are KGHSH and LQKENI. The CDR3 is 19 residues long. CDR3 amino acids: CASSWRGTGDLNSGNTIYF. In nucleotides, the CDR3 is TGTGCCAGCTCATGGCGTGGGACAGGGGACCTAAACTCTGGAAACACCATATATTTT.

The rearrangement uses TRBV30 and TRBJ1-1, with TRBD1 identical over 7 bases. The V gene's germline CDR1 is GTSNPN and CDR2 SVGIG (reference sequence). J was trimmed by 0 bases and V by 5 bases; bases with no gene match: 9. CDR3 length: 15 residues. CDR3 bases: TGTGCCTGGTCAGGGGGGAAACTCCTGAACACTGAAGCTTTCTTT. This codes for CAWSGGKLLNTEAFF.

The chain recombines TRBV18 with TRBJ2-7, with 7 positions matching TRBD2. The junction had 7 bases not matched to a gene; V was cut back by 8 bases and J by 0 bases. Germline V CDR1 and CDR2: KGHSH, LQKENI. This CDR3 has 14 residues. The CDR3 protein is CASGRDGSSYEQYF. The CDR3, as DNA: TGTGCCAGCGGGAGGGACGGTAGCTCCTACGAGCAGTACTTC.

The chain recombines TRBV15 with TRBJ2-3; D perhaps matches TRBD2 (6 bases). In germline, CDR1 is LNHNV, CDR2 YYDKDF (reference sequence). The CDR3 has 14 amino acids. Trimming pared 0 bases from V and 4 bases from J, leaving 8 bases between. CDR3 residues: CATSREAGADTQYF. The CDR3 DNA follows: TGTGCCACCAGCAGAGAAGCGGGTGCAGATACGCAGTATTTT.

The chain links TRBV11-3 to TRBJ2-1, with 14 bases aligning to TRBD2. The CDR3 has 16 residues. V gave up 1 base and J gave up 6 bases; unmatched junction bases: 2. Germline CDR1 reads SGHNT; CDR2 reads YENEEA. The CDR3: CASSLATSGGANEQFF. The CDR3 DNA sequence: TGTGCCAGCAGCTTAGCGACTAGCGGGGGGGCCAATGAGCAGTTCTTC.

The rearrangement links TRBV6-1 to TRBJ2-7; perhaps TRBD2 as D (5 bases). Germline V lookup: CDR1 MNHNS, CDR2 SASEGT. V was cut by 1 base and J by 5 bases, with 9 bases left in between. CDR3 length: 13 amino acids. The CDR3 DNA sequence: TGTGCCAGCAGTGAAGTCGTGGGAGACGAGCAGTACTTC. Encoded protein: CASSEVVGDEQYF.

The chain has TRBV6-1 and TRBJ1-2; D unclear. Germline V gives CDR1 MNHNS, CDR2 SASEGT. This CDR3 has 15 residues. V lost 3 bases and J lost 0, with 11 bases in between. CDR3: CASSDLGSPNYGYTF. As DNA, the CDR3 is TGTGCCAGCAGTGATTTGGGCTCCCCTAACTATGGCTACACCTTC.

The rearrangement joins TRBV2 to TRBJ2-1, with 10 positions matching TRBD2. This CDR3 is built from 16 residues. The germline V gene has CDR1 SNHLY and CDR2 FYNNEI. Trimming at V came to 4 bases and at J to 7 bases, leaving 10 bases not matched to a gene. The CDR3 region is CASSVGTSVFVNEQFF. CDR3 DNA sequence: TGTGCCAGCAGTGTTGGGACTAGCGTTTTCGTAAATGAGCAGTTCTTC.

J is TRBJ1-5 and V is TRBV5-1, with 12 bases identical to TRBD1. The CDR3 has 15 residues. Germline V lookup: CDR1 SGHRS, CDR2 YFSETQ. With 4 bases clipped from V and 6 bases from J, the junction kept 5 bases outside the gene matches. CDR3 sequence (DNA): TGCGCCAGCAGCCCGGGACAGGGGGCGATTCAGCCCCAGCATTTT. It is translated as CASSPGQGAIQPQHF.

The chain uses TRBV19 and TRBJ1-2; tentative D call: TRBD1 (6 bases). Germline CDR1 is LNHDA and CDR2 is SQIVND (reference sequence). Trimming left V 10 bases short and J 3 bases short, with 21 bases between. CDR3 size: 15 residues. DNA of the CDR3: TGTGCCACACTACCTAGGGGCAGGGGAGACTATGGCTACACCTTC. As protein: CATLPRGRGDYGYTF. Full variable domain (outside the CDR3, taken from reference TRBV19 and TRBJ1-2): DGGITQSPKYLFRKEGQNVTLSCEQNLNHDAMYWYRQDPGQGLRLIYYSQIVNDFQKGDIAEGYSVSREKKESFPLTVTSAQKNPTAFYLCATLPRGRGDYGYTFGSGTRLTVV.

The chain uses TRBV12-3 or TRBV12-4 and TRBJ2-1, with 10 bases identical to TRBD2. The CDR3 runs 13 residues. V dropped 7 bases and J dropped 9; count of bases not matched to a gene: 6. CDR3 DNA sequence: TGTGCCAGCATTCTAGCGGGAGCGATTGAGCAGTTCTTC. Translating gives CASILAGAIEQFF.

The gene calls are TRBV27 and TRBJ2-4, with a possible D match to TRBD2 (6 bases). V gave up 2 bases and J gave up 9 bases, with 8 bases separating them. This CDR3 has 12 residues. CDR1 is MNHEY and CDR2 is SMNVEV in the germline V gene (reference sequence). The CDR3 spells CASSLRGGIQYF. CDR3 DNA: TGTGCCAGCAGTTTAAGGGGAGGCATTCAGTACTTC.

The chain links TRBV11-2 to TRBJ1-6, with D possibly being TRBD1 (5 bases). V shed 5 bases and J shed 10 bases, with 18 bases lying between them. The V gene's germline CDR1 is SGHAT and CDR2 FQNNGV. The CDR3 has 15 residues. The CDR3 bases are TGTGCCAGCAGCCGGGGGACCGGGGGGGACTCACCCCTCCACTTT. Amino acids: CASSRGTGGDSPLHF.

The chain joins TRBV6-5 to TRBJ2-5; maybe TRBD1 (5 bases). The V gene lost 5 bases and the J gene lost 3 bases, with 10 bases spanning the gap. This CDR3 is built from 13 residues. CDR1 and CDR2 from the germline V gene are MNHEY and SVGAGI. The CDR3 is CASSLGREETQYF. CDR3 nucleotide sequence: TGTGCCAGCAGTCTTGGCAGGGAAGAGACCCAGTACTTC.

This CDR3 reads CASSFPTSGVHEQYF. CDR3 in DNA: TGTGCCAGCAGCTTTCCGACTAGCGGGGTCCACGAGCAGTACTTC. The chain carries TRBV7-9 and TRBJ2-7; 11 bases are a match to TRBD2. Per germline, CDR1 SEHNR and CDR2 FQNEAQ (reference sequence). The V gene end was trimmed by 3 bases and the J gene end by 5 bases; junction bases not matched to a gene: 6. The CDR3 is 15 amino acids.